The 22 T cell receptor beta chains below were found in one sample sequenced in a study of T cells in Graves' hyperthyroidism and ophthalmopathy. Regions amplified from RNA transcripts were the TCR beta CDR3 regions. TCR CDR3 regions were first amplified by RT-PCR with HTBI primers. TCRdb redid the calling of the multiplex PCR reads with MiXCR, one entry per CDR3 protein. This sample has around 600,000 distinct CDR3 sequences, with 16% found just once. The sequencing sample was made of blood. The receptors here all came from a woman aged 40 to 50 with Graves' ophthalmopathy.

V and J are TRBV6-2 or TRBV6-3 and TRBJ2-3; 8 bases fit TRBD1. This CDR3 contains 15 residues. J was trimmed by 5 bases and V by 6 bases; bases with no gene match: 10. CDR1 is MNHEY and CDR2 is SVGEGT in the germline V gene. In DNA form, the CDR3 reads TGTGCCAGCAGAAAATCAGGGGGCGGATTAGATACGCAGTATTTT. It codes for CASRKSGGGLDTQYF.

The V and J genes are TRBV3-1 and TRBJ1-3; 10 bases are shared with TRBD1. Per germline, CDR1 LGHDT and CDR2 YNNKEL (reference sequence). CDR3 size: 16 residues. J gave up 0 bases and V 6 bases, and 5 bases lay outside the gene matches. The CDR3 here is CASRPRDRGSGNTIYF. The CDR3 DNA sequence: TGTGCCAGCAGGCCCCGGGACAGGGGCTCTGGAAACACCATATATTTT.

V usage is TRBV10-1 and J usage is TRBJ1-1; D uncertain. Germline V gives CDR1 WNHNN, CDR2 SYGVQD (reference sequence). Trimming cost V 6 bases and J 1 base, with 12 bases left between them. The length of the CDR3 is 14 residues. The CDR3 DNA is TGCGCCAGCAGCTACGAAAGCCCGAACACTGAAGCTTTCTTT. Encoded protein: CASSYESPNTEAFF.

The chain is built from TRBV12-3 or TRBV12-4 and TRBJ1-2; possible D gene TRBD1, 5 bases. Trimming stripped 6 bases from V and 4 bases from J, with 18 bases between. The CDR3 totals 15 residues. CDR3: CASSSTETASYGYTF. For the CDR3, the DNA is TGTGCCAGCAGCTCCACCGAGACAGCGTCCTATGGCTACACCTTC.

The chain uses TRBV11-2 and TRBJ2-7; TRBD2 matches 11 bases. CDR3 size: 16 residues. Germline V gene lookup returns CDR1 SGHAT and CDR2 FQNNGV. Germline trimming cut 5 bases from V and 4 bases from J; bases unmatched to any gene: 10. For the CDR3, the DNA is TGTGCCAGCAGCGGTCATAGCGGGAGGGCCGGATACGAGCAGTACTTC. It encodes CASSGHSGRAGYEQYF.

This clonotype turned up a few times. CDR3 in amino acids: CASSLSHSSYNEQFF. The CDR3 DNA sequence: TGTGCCAGCAGCTTAAGCCACAGCTCCTACAATGAGCAGTTCTTC. This chain links TRBV7-8 with TRBJ2-1; D remains unclear. The germline V and J ends were trimmed by 2 bases and 0 bases, with 8 bases remaining between them. The CDR3 has 15 amino acids. Looked up from germline, CDR1 is SGHVS and CDR2 is FQNEAQ.

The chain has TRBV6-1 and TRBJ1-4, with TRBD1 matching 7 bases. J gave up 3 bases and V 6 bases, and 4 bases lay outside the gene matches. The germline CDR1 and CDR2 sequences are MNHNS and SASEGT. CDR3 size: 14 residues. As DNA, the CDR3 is TGTGCCAGCAGGGCAGGGGGTCCTAATGAAAAACTGTTTTTT. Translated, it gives CASRAGGPNEKLFF.

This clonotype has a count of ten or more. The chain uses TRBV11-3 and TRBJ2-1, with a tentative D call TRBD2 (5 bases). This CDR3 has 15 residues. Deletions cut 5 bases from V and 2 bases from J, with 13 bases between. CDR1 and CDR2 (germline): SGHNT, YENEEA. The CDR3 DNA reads TGTGCCAGCAGCCAGGACTCCCGTCCCTACAATGAGCAGTTCTTC. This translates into CASSQDSRPYNEQFF.

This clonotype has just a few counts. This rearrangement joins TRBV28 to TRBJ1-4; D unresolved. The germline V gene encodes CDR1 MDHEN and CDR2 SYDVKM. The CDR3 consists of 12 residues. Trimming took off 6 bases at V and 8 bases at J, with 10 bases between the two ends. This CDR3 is CASSRREEKLFF. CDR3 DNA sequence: TGTGCCAGCAGCCGAAGAGAGGAAAAACTGTTTTTT.

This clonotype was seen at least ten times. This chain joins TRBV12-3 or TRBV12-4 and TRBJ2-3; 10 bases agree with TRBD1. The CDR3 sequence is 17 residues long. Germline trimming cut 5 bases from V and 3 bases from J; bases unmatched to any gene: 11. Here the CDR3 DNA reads TGTGCCAGCAGTCCTTCTCTCGGGACAGGGGTTACAGATACGCAGTATTTT. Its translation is CASSPSLGTGVTDTQYF.

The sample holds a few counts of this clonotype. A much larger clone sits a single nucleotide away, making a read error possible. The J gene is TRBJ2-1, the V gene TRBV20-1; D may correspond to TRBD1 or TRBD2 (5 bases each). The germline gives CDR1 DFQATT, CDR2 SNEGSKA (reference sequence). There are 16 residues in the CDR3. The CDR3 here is CSARGPGLADYNEQLF. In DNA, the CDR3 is TGCAGTGCTAGGGGACCTGGTCTAGCAGACTACAATGAGCAGCTCTTC.

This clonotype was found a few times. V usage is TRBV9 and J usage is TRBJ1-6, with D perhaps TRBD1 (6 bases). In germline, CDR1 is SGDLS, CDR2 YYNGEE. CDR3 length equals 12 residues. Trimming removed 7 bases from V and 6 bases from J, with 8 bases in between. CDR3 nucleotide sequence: TGTGCCAGCGGACAGCTTAATTCACCCCTCCACTTT. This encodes CASGQLNSPLHF.

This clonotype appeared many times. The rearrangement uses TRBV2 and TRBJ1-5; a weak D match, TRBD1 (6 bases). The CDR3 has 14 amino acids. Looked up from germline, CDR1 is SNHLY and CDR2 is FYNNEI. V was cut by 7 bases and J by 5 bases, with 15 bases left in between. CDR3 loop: CASNTQGRDQPQHF. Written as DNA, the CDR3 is TGTGCCAGCAACACTCAGGGGAGGGATCAGCCCCAGCATTTT.

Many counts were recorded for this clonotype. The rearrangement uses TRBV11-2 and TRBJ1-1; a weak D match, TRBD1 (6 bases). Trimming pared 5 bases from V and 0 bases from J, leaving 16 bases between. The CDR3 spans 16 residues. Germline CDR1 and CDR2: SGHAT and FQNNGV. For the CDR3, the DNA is TGTGCCAGCAGCCGTAGACCTGGGGGCCTGAACACTGAAGCTTTCTTT. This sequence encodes CASSRRPGGLNTEAFF.

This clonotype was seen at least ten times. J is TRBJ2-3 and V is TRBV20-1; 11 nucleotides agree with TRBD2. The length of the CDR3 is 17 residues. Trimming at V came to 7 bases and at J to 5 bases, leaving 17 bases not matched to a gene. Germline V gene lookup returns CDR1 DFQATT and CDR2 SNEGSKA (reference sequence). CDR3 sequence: CSVPGTSGISTGDTQYF. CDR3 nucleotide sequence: TGCAGTGTCCCAGGGACTAGCGGAATCTCGACGGGAGATACGCAGTATTTT.

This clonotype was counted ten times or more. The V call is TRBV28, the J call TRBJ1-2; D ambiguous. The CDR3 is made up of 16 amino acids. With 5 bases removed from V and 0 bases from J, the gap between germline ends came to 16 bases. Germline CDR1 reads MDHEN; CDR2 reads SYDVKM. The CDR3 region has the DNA TGTGCCAGCAGTCCTCCCCCCGGCTGGCCTAACTATGGCTACACCTTC. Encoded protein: CASSPPPGWPNYGYTF.

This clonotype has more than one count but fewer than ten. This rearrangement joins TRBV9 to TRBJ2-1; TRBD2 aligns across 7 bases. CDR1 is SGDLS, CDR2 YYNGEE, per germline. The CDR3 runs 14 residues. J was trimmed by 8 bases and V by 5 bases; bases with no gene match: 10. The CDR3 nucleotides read TGTGCCAGCAGTTCCGGGGGGTTTCAGTATGAGCAGTTCTTC. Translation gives CASSSGGFQYEQFF.

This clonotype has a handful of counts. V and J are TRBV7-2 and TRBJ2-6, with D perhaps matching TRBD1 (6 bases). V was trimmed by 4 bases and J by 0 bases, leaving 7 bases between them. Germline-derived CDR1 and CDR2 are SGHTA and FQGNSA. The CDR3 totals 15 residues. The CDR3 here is CASSYRASGANVLTF. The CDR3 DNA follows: TGTGCCAGCAGCTACAGGGCCTCTGGGGCCAACGTCCTGACTTTC.

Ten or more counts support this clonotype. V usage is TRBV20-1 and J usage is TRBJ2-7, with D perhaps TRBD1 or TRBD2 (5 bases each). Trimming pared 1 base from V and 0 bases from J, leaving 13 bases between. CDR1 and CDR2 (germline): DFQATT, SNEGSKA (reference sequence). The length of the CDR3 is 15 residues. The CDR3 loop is CSARAVRGASYEQYF. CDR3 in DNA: TGCAGTGCTAGAGCTGTGAGGGGTGCCTCCTACGAGCAGTACTTC.

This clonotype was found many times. The CDR3 spells CSARDTPRPNQPQHF. The CDR3 coding sequence is TGCAGTGCTAGAGATACCCCACGACCGAATCAGCCCCAGCATTTT. The rearrangement uses TRBV20-1 and TRBJ1-5, with D unclear. From germline, CDR1 is DFQATT and CDR2 SNEGSKA (reference sequence). This CDR3 comprises 15 residues. With 0 bases removed from V and 4 bases from J, the gap between germline ends came to 13 bases.

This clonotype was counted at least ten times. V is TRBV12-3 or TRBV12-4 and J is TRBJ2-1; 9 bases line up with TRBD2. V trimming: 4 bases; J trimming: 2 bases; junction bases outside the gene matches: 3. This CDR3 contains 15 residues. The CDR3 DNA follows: TGTGCCAGCAGTTCCCGGACTAGCGCCTACAATGAGCAGTTCTTC. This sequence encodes CASSSRTSAYNEQFF.

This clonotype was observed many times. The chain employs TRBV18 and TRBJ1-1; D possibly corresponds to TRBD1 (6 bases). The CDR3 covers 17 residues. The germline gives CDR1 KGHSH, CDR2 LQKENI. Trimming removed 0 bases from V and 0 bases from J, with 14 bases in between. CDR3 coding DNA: TGTGCCAGCTCACCACCTGGTGGCGCAGGGGTGAACACTGAAGCTTTCTTT. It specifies CASSPPGGAGVNTEAFF.